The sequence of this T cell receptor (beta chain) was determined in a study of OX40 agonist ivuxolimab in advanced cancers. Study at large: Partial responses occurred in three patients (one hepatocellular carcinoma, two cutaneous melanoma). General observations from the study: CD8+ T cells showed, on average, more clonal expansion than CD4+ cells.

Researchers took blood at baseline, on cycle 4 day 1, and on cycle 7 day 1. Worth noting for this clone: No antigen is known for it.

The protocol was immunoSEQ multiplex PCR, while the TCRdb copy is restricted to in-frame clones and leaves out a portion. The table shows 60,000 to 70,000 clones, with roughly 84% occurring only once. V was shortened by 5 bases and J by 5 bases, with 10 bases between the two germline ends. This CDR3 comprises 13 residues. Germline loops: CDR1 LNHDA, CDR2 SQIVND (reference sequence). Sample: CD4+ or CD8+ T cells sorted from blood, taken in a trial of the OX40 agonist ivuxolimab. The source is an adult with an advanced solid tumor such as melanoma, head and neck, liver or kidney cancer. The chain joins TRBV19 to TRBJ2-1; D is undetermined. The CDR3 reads CASSPRYDNEQFF. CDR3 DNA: TGTGCCAGTAGTCCCAGGTACGACAATGAGCAGTTCTTC. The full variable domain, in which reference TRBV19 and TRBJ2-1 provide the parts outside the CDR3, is DGGITQSPKYLFRKEGQNVTLSCEQNLNHDAMYWYRQDPGQGLRLIYYSQIVNDFQKGDIAEGYSVSREKKESFPLTVTSAQKNPTAFYLCASSPRYDNEQFFGPGTRLTVL.